One sample yielded the 17 T cell receptor beta chains listed below, sequenced in a study of PD-L1 blockade in urothelial cancer. The method was immunoSEQ multiplex PCR; TCRdb's version includes in-frame clones alone and lacks a portion of them. This sample has roughly 50,000 clones; about 72% occur once, and the top ten carry 3.5% to 4.5%. This sample comprised PBMCs, obtained around atezolizumab (anti-PD-L1) treatment. These receptors originate from a man between 65 and 79 years old with urothelial cancer.

This clone appeared a few times. The V and J genes are TRBV7-8 and TRBJ2-1; the D gene is possibly TRBD1 (5 bases). V was pared by 5 bases and J by 0 bases, with 14 bases between. There are 16 residues in the CDR3. Germline values: CDR1 SGHVS, CDR2 FQNEAQ. This CDR3 reads CASSLYRLSSYNEQFF. The CDR3 DNA reads as TGTGCCAGCAGCCTTTACAGGCTGAGCTCCTACAATGAGCAGTTCTTC.

This chain links TRBV9 with TRBJ1-1, with D perhaps matching TRBD1 (6 bases). CDR1 and CDR2 (germline): SGDLS, YYNGEE. V lost 0 bases, J lost 2 bases, and 11 bases lay in between. There are 15 residues in the CDR3. CDR3: CASSVGIGGNTEAFF. CDR3 coding DNA: TGTGCCAGCAGCGTAGGCATAGGGGGTAACACTGAAGCTTTCTTT.

The chain couples TRBV11-2 to TRBJ2-5; tentative D call: TRBD1 (6 bases). In germline, CDR1 is SGHAT, CDR2 FQNNGV. Trimming removed 4 bases at V and 1 base at J, with 13 bases between. There are 15 residues in the CDR3. CDR3 protein: CASSSPRQVQETQYF. DNA of the CDR3: TGTGCCAGCAGCTCCCCCAGACAGGTCCAAGAGACCCAGTACTTC.

The J gene is TRBJ1-5, the V gene TRBV18; D is possibly TRBD1 (6 bases). Between the trimmed V and J ends, which lost 5 bases and 1 base, there was a span of 12 bases. Germline lookup yields CDR1 KGHSH and CDR2 LQKENI. This CDR3 contains 15 residues. CDR3 in DNA: TGTGCCAGCTCAGGGGGGGGCAAGAGCAATCAGCCCCAGCATTTT. The encoded protein is CASSGGGKSNQPQHF.

The gene calls are TRBV5-1 and TRBJ1-6, with 10 bases lining up with TRBD1. Germline CDR1 SGHRS, CDR2 YFSETQ. V was clipped by 3 bases and J by 10 bases; unmatched bases: 4. The CDR3 runs 14 residues. CDR3 loop: CASSSGTGESPLHF. CDR3 DNA: TGCGCCAGCAGCTCCGGGACAGGGGAATCACCCCTCCACTTT.

This rearrangement joins TRBV5-5 to TRBJ2-5; no firm D call. V lost 3 bases, J lost 2 bases, and 8 bases lay in between. The CDR3 length is 13 residues. Germline-derived CDR1 and CDR2 are SGHKS and YYEKEE (reference sequence). The CDR3 region has the DNA TGTGCCAGCAGCTGGGCCGCTCAAGAGACCCAGTACTTC. Translation gives CASSWAAQETQYF. Variable domain in full (rest from reference TRBV5-5 and TRBJ2-5): DAGVTQSPTHLIKTRGQQVTLRCSPISGHKSVSWYQQVLGQGPQFIFQYYEKEERGRGNFPDRFSARQFPNYSSELNVNALLLGDSALYLCASSWAAQETQYFGPGTRLLVL.

The rearrangement joins TRBV5-6 to TRBJ1-5, with TRBD1 as a possible D gene (6 bases). Germline CDR1 is SGHDT and CDR2 is YYEEEE. Trimming stripped 4 bases from V and 5 bases from J, with 13 bases between. The CDR3 covers 14 residues. The CDR3, as DNA: TGTGCCAGCAGCACCGGACAGAGTGATCAGCCCCAGCATTTT. This translates into CASSTGQSDQPQHF.

This chain joins TRBV5-6 and TRBJ2-7, with a tentative D call TRBD1 (6 bases). This CDR3 has 16 residues. V was cut by 5 bases and J by 1 base, with 19 bases left in between. Germline V CDR1 and CDR2: SGHDT, YYEEEE. The CDR3 sequence is CASSLLGAGASYEQYF. In DNA, the CDR3 is TGTGCCAGCAGTCTACTGGGTGCAGGGGCATCCTACGAGCAGTACTTC.

The rearrangement links TRBV6-4 to TRBJ2-1, with D possibly TRBD1 on 6 matching bases. The CDR3 is 14 residues long. The V end was cut by 4 bases, the J end by 0 bases, with 7 bases between. The germline CDR1 and CDR2 sequences are MRHNA and SNTAGT. CDR3 DNA sequence: TGTGCCAGCAGTGTGGACAGCTCCTACAATGAGCAGTTCTTC. This gives the protein CASSVDSSYNEQFF.

This clone was recorded at least ten times. This chain joins TRBV7-2 and TRBJ2-7; 11 bases map to TRBD1. V shed 5 bases, J shed 3 bases, and the junction held 3 bases outside the gene matches. The CDR3 loop spans 14 amino acids. Germline CDR1 is SGHTA and CDR2 is FQGNSA. CDR3 DNA sequence: TGTGCCAGCAGCCGTGGGACAGGGGGCTACGAGCAGTACTTC. Its translation: CASSRGTGGYEQYF.

V usage is TRBV10-3 and J usage is TRBJ2-7; D perhaps matches TRBD1 (6 bases). V gave up 2 bases and J gave up 8 bases, with 10 bases separating them. The CDR3 loop spans 12 amino acids. Germline V gene data show CDR1 as ENHRY and CDR2 as SYGVKD. CDR3 sequence reads: CAISEVGTQQYF. The CDR3 DNA reads as TGTGCCATCAGTGAGGTAGGGACACAGCAGTACTTC.

In DNA form, the CDR3 reads TGCGCCAGCAGCCACCGACAGGGGGAAAACTATGGCTACACCTTC. Translating it yields CASSHRQGENYGYTF. The chain employs TRBV4-1 and TRBJ1-2, with TRBD1 matching 9 bases. The CDR3 runs 15 residues. Losses at the gene ends were 3 bases for V and 2 bases for J; bases not matched to a gene: 4. Germline V lookup: CDR1 MGHRA, CDR2 YSYEKL.

The V and J genes are TRBV6-6 and TRBJ2-3; 10 positions match TRBD2. This CDR3 has 15 amino acids. Germline-derived CDR1 and CDR2 are MNHNY and SVGAGI (reference sequence). The V segment lost 5 bases and the J segment 5 bases; nucleotides outside the gene matches: 7. CDR3 residues: CASSRLAGAKDTQYF. For the CDR3, the DNA is TGTGCCAGCAGTCGTCTAGCGGGAGCTAAAGATACGCAGTATTTT.

The V and J genes are TRBV9 and TRBJ2-1; 12 nucleotides align to TRBD2. Germline V gene lookup returns CDR1 SGDLS and CDR2 YYNGEE. This CDR3 region has 16 residues. V shed 3 bases, J shed 0 bases, and the junction held 1 base outside the gene matches. The chain's CDR3 is CASSATSGSSYNEQFF. CDR3 nucleotide sequence: TGTGCCAGCAGCGCGACTAGCGGGAGCTCCTACAATGAGCAGTTCTTC.

The V gene is TRBV2, the J gene TRBJ1-5, with TRBD1 identical over 8 bases. The V segment lost 4 bases and the J segment 0 bases; nucleotides outside the gene matches: 5. The CDR3 totals 16 residues. Germline lookup yields CDR1 SNHLY and CDR2 FYNNEI. The chain's CDR3 is CASSGGQGNSNQPQHF. Written as DNA, the CDR3 is TGTGCCAGCAGTGGAGGACAGGGAAATAGCAATCAGCCCCAGCATTTT.

The chain couples TRBV7-2 to TRBJ2-3, with 10 bases aligning to TRBD2. V lost 1 base to trimming and J lost 5 bases; unmatched junction nucleotides: 0. CDR3 length equals 14 residues. The germline V gene encodes CDR1 SGHTA and CDR2 FQGNSA. CDR3 in DNA: TGTGCCAGCAGCTTAGGACTAGCGGGAGATACGCAGTATTTT. The encoded protein is CASSLGLAGDTQYF.

The chain is built from TRBV7-8 and TRBJ2-1, with 11 bases matching TRBD2. CDR1 and CDR2 from the germline V gene are SGHVS and FQNEAQ. Trimming cost V 1 base and J 6 bases; bases outside gene matches: 11. This CDR3 region has 18 residues. CDR3 in amino acids: CASSLERLAGGRFNEQFF. The CDR3 DNA follows: TGTGCCAGCAGCTTAGAGCGGCTAGCGGGGGGCCGTTTCAATGAGCAGTTCTTC.